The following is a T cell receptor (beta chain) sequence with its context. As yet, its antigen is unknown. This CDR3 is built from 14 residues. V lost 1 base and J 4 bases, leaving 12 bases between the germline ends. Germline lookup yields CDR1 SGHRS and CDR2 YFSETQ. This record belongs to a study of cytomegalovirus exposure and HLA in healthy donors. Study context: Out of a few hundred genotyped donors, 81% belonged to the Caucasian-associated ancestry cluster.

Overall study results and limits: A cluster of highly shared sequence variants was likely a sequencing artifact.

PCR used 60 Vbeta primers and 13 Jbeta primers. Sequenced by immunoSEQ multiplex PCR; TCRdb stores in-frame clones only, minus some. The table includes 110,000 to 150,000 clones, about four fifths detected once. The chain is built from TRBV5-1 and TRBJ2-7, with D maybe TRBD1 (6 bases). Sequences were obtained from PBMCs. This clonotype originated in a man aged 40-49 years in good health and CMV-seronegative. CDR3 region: CASSLYATGYEQYF. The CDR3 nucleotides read TGCGCCAGCAGCTTGTATGCGACAGGATACGAGCAGTACTTC.